In this sample, the clone carrying this TCR beta chain turned up a few times. The source of the sample is a study of shared T cell receptors in the human thymus. TCRdb's table, derived via immunoSEQ multiplex PCR, lists solely in-frame clones and lacks some. Altogether 540,000 or so clones are present, about 80% being singletons, with the ten largest covering 0.01% to 0.015%. The CDR3 extends over 15 amino acids. Germline CDR1 SQVTM, CDR2 ANQGSEA. With 6 bases removed from V and 0 bases from J, the gap between germline ends came to 18 bases. These data are also associated with another study on human thymus T cells. From that paper: Having corrective surgery for congenital heart defects, healthy Finnish infants were the ones who donated. Thymus pieces cut out during corrective heart surgery were the tissue that was used. Seemingly biased V and J gene usage marked thymic and blood repertoires. Related research described thymic repertoires that were highly overlapping among unrelated individuals.

The sequence derives from a boy less than two years old with a congenital heart defect. The chain uses TRBV29-1 and TRBJ2-7, with D perhaps matching TRBD2 (6 bases). The sample taken for sequencing was thymocytes. CDR3 sequence reads: CSVASWRDSSYEQYF. CDR3 bases: TGCAGCGTCGCCTCATGGCGGGATAGCTCCTACGAGCAGTACTTC.